These T cell receptor beta chains were read from a single sample in a study of regulatory T cells in long-lasting Graves disease. Via MiXCR, TCRdb re-called the multiplex PCR reads, giving one row per CDR3 protein. This table holds roughly 360,000 distinct CDR3 sequences, less than 30% found once. The sample in question was peripheral blood mononuclear cells (PBMCs), obtained when the disease was refractory, from a patient treated with antithyroid drugs. The receptors were sampled from a woman in her forties with Graves disease. The CDR3 runs from the conserved cysteine through the conserved F or W. The D gene is left open where the match is weak. The size field is filled for only some rows; it gives once, few, many or a size class.

d_call j_call cdr3_length v_call clone_size cdr3_nt cdr3_aa
- TRBJ1-2 13 TRBV28 many TGTGCCAGCAGTTTCGCCCTTAACTATGGCTACACCTTC CASSFALNYGYTF
- TRBJ2-5 15 TRBV2 many TGTGCCAGCAGTGACCTGACAGACCCACAAGAGACCCAGTACTTC CASSDLTDPQETQYF
- TRBJ1-2 13 TRBV10-3 - TGTGCCATCAGTGCTGACAGTCTCTATGGCTACACCTTC CAISADSLYGYTF
TRBD1 TRBJ2-5 19 TRBV4-1 - TGCGCCAGCAGCCAAGATGTTTATGGGACAGGGGTTAGAGGGGAGACCCAGTACTTC CASSQDVYGTGVRGETQYF
- TRBJ1-1 14 TRBV10-3 - TGTGCCATCAGTGGGGCCGGCCGGCTAGCTGAAGCTTTCTTT CAISGAGRLAEAFF
- TRBJ2-1 15 TRBV7-3 many TGTGCCAGCAGCTTAACTAGTAACCCCGACAATGAGCAGTTCTTC CASSLTSNPDNEQFF
- TRBJ1-5 14 TRBV19 - TGTGCCAGTGGGACGGGGCATAGCAATCAGCCCCAGCATTTT CASGTGHSNQPQHF
TRBD1 TRBJ1-6 15 TRBV3-1 few TGTGCCAGCAGCCGTGTGGGGGACAGGGGATCACCCCTCCACTTT CASSRVGDRGSPLHF
- TRBJ2-1 15 TRBV2 - TGTGCCAGCAGTGATCGAGGACAGAGTTACAATGAGCAGTTCTTC CASSDRGQSYNEQFF
- TRBJ1-5 15 TRBV25-1 few TGTGCCAGCAGTACACCAGGGGAAGGCAATCAGCCCCAGCATTTT CASSTPGEGNQPQHF
TRBD1 TRBJ2-5 14 TRBV29-1 many TGCAGCGGTTCGAGGACAGGGGGCGCAGGGACCCAGTACTTC CSGSRTGGAGTQYF
- TRBJ2-2 13 TRBV2 - TGTGCCAGCACCCGACAGATAAACGGGGAGCTGTTTTTT CASTRQINGELFF
TRBD2 TRBJ2-5 15 TRBV28 many TGTGCCAGCAGTTCGAGCGGGAGGCGGAAAGAGACCCAGTACTTC CASSSSGRRKETQYF
- TRBJ2-2 14 TRBV20-1 - TGCAGTGCTACGGGAGCGGGGAACACCGGGGAGCTGTTTTTT CSATGAGNTGELFF
TRBD2 TRBJ2-5 14 TRBV9 few TGTGCCAGCAGCGAAGGGACTAGCGGTGAGACCCAGTACTTC CASSEGTSGETQYF
TRBD1 TRBJ2-7 15 TRBV28 many TGTGCCAGCAGCCAAATCCCCGACAGGGTGGGACGGCAGTACTTC CASSQIPDRVGRQYF
- TRBJ2-7 14 TRBV2 many TGTGCCAGCAGTGTGGGAACTAGACTCTACGAGCAGTACTTC CASSVGTRLYEQYF
- TRBJ1-6 13 TRBV28 - TGTGCCAGCACCCCAGGGGCGTTTTCACCCCTCCACTTT CASTPGAFSPLHF
- TRBJ1-6 13 TRBV19 few TGTGCCAGTACCCCCATCCAGGGTTCACCCCTCCACTTT CASTPIQGSPLHF
TRBD2 TRBJ2-5 16 TRBV6-5 many TGTGCCAGCAGTTTCGGACTAGCGGGACGGGGGGAGACCCAGTACTTC CASSFGLAGRGETQYF
TRBD1 TRBJ2-5 16 TRBV7-9 many TGTGCCAGCAGCCTCCTAGGGACAGGGGTGGAAGAGACCCAGTACTTC CASSLLGTGVEETQYF
- TRBJ1-1 11 TRBV20-1 many TGCAGTGCCAGAGGACGGCCCGAACCTTTCTTT CSARGRPEPFF
TRBD2 TRBJ2-5 17 TRBV28 - TGTGCCAGCAGCCAAGCCGCTAGCGGGAGGGCCCAGGAGACCCAGTACTTC CASSQAASGRAQETQYF
TRBD1 TRBJ1-1 16 TRBV6-1 many TGTGCCAGCAGCCCGGGACAGATTTATCTCGGCACTGAAGCTTTCTTT CASSPGQIYLGTEAFF
TRBD2 TRBJ2-7 14 TRBV6-1 - TGTGCCGCTAGCGGGAGATCTGTGTGGTACGAGCAGTACTTC CAASGRSVWYEQYF
TRBD1 TRBJ1-5 16 TRBV25-1 - TGTGCCAGCAGTGGCCTGGGGACAGGGGTACCTCAGCCCCAGCATTTT CASSGLGTGVPQPQHF
- TRBJ1-1 13 TRBV6-1 few TGTGCCAGCATGGGAGATCTGAACACTGAAGCTTTCTTT CASMGDLNTEAFF
- TRBJ1-4 13 TRBV25-1 - TGTGCCAGCACATACCACGATGGAGAAAAACTGTTTTTT CASTYHDGEKLFF
- TRBJ2-7 15 TRBV2 many TGTGCCAGCAGTAGTGGCAGACTTGGCCCCTACGAGCAGTACTTC CASSSGRLGPYEQYF
- TRBJ2-5 15 TRBV5-1 many TGCGCCAGCAGCTTGGCAGGCGTCCCTGAAGAGACCCAGTACTTC CASSLAGVPEETQYF
- TRBJ2-7 16 TRBV12-3/TRBV12-4 many TGTGCCAGCAGGGGGGATAGGACAGCCAGCTCCTACGAGCAGTACTTC CASRGDRTASSYEQYF
- TRBJ2-6 15 TRBV19 - TGTGCCAGTAGTATCTGGAGCTCTGGGGCCAACGTCCTGACTTTC CASSIWSSGANVLTF
TRBD1 TRBJ1-2 11 TRBV29-1 - TGCAGCGGTACAGGGGGCGATGGCTACACCTTC CSGTGGDGYTF
TRBD2 TRBJ2-1 16 TRBV20-1 - TGCAGTGCTAAGGGACTAGCGGAATACTCCTACAATGAGCAGTTCTTC CSAKGLAEYSYNEQFF
- TRBJ1-5 15 TRBV28 few TGTGCCAGCAGTTTAATAAGGGAATGGAATCAGCCCCAGCATTTT CASSLIREWNQPQHF
TRBD2 TRBJ2-7 17 TRBV5-1 few TGCGCCAGCAGCGTACTGGGCGGGAGGGTCCCCTTCGGCGAGCAGTACTTC CASSVLGGRVPFGEQYF
- TRBJ2-7 14 TRBV5-6 - TGTGCCAGCAGCAGAAGGGACTTCTCCTACGAGCAGCACTTC CASSRRDFSYEQHF
TRBD2 TRBJ2-4 18 TRBV11-2 few TGTGCCAGCAGCGATGGCAGGGGACTAGCCTCAGCCAAAAACATTCAGTACTTC CASSDGRGLASAKNIQYF
- TRBJ1-6 13 TRBV28 many TGTGCCAGCAGTTTAAAGGTCAATTCACCCCTCCACTTT CASSLKVNSPLHF
TRBD1 TRBJ2-7 12 TRBV7-9 - TGTGCCAGCGGCGAGACAGGGGCCGAGCAGTACTTC CASGETGAEQYF
- TRBJ1-1 14 TRBV30 - TGTGCCTGGAGTGGGGGGGAAGGGAACACTGAAGCTTTCTTT CAWSGGEGNTEAFF
- TRBJ2-7 13 TRBV7-9 many TGTGCCAGCACCCCCGCATTACGAGGCGAGCAGTACTTC CASTPALRGEQYF
- TRBJ1-6 14 TRBV6-1 many TGTGCCAGCAGTAAACAGATCTTGGATTCACCCCTCCACTTT CASSKQILDSPLHF
TRBD2 TRBJ2-7 12 TRBV10-3 many TGTGCCACCTCCGGGACTAGGGTCGAGCAGTACTTC CATSGTRVEQYF
TRBD2 TRBJ2-5 17 TRBV28 many TGTGCCAGCAGTACCTACTCAAGGCTAGCGGGAGGCGAGACCCAGTACTTC CASSTYSRLAGGETQYF
- TRBJ1-5 15 TRBV5-1 few TGCGCCAGCAGCTTGGAGAGGAATAGCAATCAGCCCCAGCATTTT CASSLERNSNQPQHF
TRBD2 TRBJ2-2 18 TRBV11-1 few TGTGCCAGCAGCTTAGATCGGGGTCTAGCGGAGAACACCGGGGAGCTGTTTTTT CASSLDRGLAENTGELFF
- TRBJ1-5 20 TRBV10-1 - TGCGTCAGCAGCCAGACACCGGACGAGGTGACCCCGTATAGCAATCAGCCTCAGCATTTT CVSSQTPDEVTPYSNQPQHF
TRBD1 TRBJ1-6 15 TRBV3-1 - TGTGCCAGCAGCCTAGATCGTGGACAGGGGTCACCCCTCCACTTT CASSLDRGQGSPLHF
- TRBJ2-7 15 TRBV20-1 - TGCAGTGCTAGTGATCCGGGACAAAGAGTCTACGAGCAGTACTTC CSASDPGQRVYEQYF
TRBD2 TRBJ2-7 16 TRBV7-7 - TGTGCTAGCAGCCCTATAGCGGGAGGGCCCTCTCATCAGCAGTACTTC CASSPIAGGPSHQQYF
TRBD2 TRBJ2-5 15 TRBV20-1 - TGCAGTGCACCCCGGCCGCGGGTGGGAGGGGAGACCCAGTACTTC CSAPRPRVGGETQYF
- TRBJ2-5 14 TRBV28 many TGTGCCAGCAGCTTAGTGGGGGTTGGAGAGACCCAGTACTTC CASSLVGVGETQYF
- TRBJ2-2 16 TRBV5-1 few TGCGCCAGCAGCGAGGAACCGGGACGACGGACCGGGGAGCTGTTTTTT CASSEEPGRRTGELFF
- TRBJ2-7 14 TRBV28 many TGTGCCAGCAGTCTCGACGACTGGCAGGGAGAGCAGTACTTC CASSLDDWQGEQYF
TRBD1 TRBJ1-5 15 TRBV28 many TGTGCCAGCACCGTGGACAGGGGAAGCAATCAGCCCCAGCATTTT CASTVDRGSNQPQHF
TRBD2 TRBJ2-7 16 TRBV12-3/TRBV12-4 many TGTGCCAGCAGTTCCCGGAACCGCGGGGGTTCCTACGAGCAGTACTTC CASSSRNRGGSYEQYF
- TRBJ2-1 14 TRBV2 few TGTGCCAGCAGTGAGGGGGCGAGCTACAATGAGCAGTTCTTC CASSEGASYNEQFF
TRBD2 TRBJ2-7 15 TRBV9 - TGTGCCAGCAGCCCGATCAGCGGGAGCCTCGACGAGCAGTACTTC CASSPISGSLDEQYF